This paragraph covers one TCR beta chain sequence. This sample is drawn from a study of control samples from healthy donors and cancer patients. The assay was immunoSEQ multiplex PCR, and TCRdb's table has in-frame clones only and misses some. The table has about 140,000 clones, about 88% seen once; the top ten hold approximately 9%. The germline V gene has CDR1 MDHEN and CDR2 SYDVKM. V was cut by 4 bases and J by 3 bases, with 16 bases left in between. The length of the CDR3 is 16 residues. Material: blood. This rearrangement joins TRBV28 to TRBJ2-1; D is uncertain. The sequence came from a woman aged 25 to 39 in good health. The DNA of the CDR3 is TGTGCCAGCAGTTCACTAATCCGCGGCAGCTACAATGAGCAGTTCTTC. Translating it yields CASSSLIRGSYNEQFF.